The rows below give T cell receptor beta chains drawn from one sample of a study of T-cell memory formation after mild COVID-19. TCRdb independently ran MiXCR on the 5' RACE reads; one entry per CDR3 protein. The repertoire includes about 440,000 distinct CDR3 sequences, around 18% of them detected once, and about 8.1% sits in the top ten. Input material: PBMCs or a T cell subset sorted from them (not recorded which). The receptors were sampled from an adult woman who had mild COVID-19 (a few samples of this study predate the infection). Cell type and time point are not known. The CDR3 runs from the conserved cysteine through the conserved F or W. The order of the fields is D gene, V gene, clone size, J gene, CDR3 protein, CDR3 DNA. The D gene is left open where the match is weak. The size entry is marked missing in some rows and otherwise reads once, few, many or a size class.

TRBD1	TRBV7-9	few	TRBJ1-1	CASSLRPADRASEAFF	TGTGCCAGCAGCTTAAGGCCCGCGGACAGGGCTTCAGAAGCTTTCTTT
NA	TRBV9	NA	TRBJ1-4	CASSSLGGTGEKLFF	TGTGCCAGCAGCTCCCTGGGGGGTACTGGTGAAAAACTGTTTTTT
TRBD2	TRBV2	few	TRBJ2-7	CASRGTSGGLQTYEQYF	TGTGCCAGCAGAGGCACTAGCGGGGGCCTCCAGACCTACGAGCAGTACTTC
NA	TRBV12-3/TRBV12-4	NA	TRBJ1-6	CASSPSGSRGFNSPLHF	TGTGCCAGCAGTCCCTCGGGGAGCCGCGGGTTCAATTCACCCCTCCACTTT
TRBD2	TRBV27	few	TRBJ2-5	CASSLGRGEVGETQYF	TGTGCCAGCAGTTTGGGCCGGGGGGAGGTCGGAGAGACCCAGTACTTC
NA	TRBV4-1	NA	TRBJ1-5	CASSQEGGLSNQPQHF	TGCGCCAGCAGCCAAGAAGGAGGACTTAGCAATCAGCCCCAGCATTTT
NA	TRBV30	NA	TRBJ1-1	CAWSVPAQTEAFF	TGTGCCTGGAGTGTCCCGGCACAGACTGAAGCTTTCTTT
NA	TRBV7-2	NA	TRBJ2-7	CASSPSILAYEQYF	TGTGCCAGCAGTCCTTCTATTCTCGCCTACGAGCAGTACTTC
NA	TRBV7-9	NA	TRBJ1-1	CASSLLAAWDTEAFF	TGTGCCAGCAGCTTATTGGCAGCCTGGGACACTGAAGCTTTCTTT
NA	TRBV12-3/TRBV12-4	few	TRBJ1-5	CASSFASRQPQHF	TGTGCCAGCAGTTTCGCCAGTCGTCAGCCCCAGCATTTT
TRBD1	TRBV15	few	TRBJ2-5	CATSRVDRQETQYF	TGTGCCACCAGCAGAGTGGACAGGCAAGAGACCCAGTACTTC
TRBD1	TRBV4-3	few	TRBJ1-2	CASSQENRGYGYTF	TGCGCCAGCAGCCAAGAGAACAGGGGCTATGGCTACACCTTC
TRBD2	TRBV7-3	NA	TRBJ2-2	CASSLRLAGAPNTGELFF	TGTGCCAGCAGCCTTAGACTAGCGGGGGCTCCGAACACCGGGGAGCTGTTTTTT
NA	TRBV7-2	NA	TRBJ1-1	CASSLGVWGEAFF	TGTGCCAGCAGCTTAGGTGTATGGGGTGAAGCTTTCTTT
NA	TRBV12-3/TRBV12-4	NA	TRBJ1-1	CASSPTPQGTTEAFF	TGTGCCAGCAGCCCTACACCACAGGGTACCACTGAAGCTTTCTTT
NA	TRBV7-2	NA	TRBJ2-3	CASSFLLGGDTQYF	TGTGCCAGCAGCTTTTTATTAGGGGGAGATACGCAGTATTTT
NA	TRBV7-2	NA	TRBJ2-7	CASSPGFYSSYEQYF	TGTGCCAGCAGCCCAGGGTTTTACAGCTCCTACGAGCAGTACTTC
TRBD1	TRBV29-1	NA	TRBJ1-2	CSVGLGQGANYGYTF	TGCAGCGTTGGATTGGGGCAGGGGGCTAACTATGGCTACACCTTC
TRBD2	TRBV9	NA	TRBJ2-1	CASSVAEVGGKFF	TGTGCCAGCAGCGTAGCTGAGGTGGGGGGGAAGTTCTTC
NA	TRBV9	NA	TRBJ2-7	CASSVGAGFYEQYF	TGTGCCAGCAGCGTAGGTGCTGGATTCTACGAGCAGTACTTC
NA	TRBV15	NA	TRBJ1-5	CATSRDSDSLRSQHF	TGTGCCACCAGCAGAGATAGCGACAGCCTTAGGTCCCAGCATTTT
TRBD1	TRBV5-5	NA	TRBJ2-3	CASSFTGETTDTQYF	TGTGCCAGCAGCTTTACAGGGGAGACAACAGATACGCAGTATTTT
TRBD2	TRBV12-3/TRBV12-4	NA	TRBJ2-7	CASSFSSGLYEQYF	TGTGCCAGCAGTTTCTCTAGCGGGTTATACGAGCAGTACTTC